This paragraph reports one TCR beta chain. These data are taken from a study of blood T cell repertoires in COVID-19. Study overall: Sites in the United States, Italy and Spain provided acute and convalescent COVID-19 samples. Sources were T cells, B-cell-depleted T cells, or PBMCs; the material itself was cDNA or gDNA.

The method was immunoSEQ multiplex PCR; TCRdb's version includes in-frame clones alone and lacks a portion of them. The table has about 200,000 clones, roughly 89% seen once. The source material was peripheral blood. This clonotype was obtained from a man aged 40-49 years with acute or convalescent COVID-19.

The CDR3: CASRGLPPGAGELFF. The CDR3 bases are TGTGCCAGCAGGGGCCTCCCTCCAGGGGCCGGGGAGCTGTTTTTT. The chain couples TRBV6-4 to TRBJ2-2, with D possibly matching TRBD1 (6 bases). From germline, CDR1 is MRHNA and CDR2 SNTAGT. V lost 6 bases to trimming and J lost 6 bases, with 17 bases between them. CDR3 length: 15 residues.